This record covers a single TCR beta chain. This clonotype was recorded at least ten times. Its antigen target is currently unknown. Per-base quality was not reported, and no clone a single base away is much larger than it. The record originates from a study of T-cell reconstitution after alpha-beta-depleted transplantation in children (dated by TCRdb to the mid-2010s). In the study overall: Using TCR repertoire profiling, the study followed T-cell immune reconstitution in a quantitative way in children after TCRalphabeta/CD19-depleted allogeneic hematopoietic cell transplantation. Overall study outcomes, separate from this receptor: The apparently early recovery of alphabetaT-cell counts about two months after transplant reportedly depended on only several hundred rapidly expanded clones that came from non-depleted graft cells. In some patients, the high TCRbeta diversity seen at day 60 was put down to recipient T cells and intrathymic progenitors that had survived conditioning. Over the following months the frequencies of hyperexpanded clones went down, and after one year T-cell counts and TCRbeta diversity were mostly credited to newly produced T cells.

Sample treatment or condition, as interpreted from the label and publication: allogeneic hematopoietic cell transplantation with graft depleted of TCRalphabeta T cells and CD19 B cells. The transplant recipients were children given TCRalphabeta/CD19-depleted allogeneic hematopoietic cell grafts. CDR3 length: 16 amino acids, cysteine to phenylalanine. The CDR3 DNA has 48 bases and is translated from base 1. The CDR1 and CDR2 encoded by the germline V gene (reference sequence) are MNHEY and SMNVEV. The germline V end is reduced by 4 bases and the J end by 0 bases; junction bases left unmatched: 7. Library generation was performed with PCR. Sequencing took place on an Illumina HiSeq 2500. To normalize quantification of the TCRbeta repertoire, the TCR libraries were built with molecular barcoding that relied on unique molecular identifiers. TCRdb itself trimmed the public reads at Q25 with fastp, ran MiXCR and retained productive beta chains. CDR3 protein sequences are deduplicated, and each keeps its most common genes and DNA. The sample includes approximately 220,000 distinct CDR3 sequences, with approximately 15% observed a single time. The top ten clonotypes cover 43% of the sample.

Sequencing used PBMCs, mostly from graft donor cells, obtained 360 days after TCRalphabeta/CD19-depleted stem cell transplant. The rearranged segments are TRBV27 and TRBJ2-7; 9 central nucleotides agree with TRBD2. The receptor comes from a male patient under 10 years old who had a stem cell transplant for acute lymphoblastic leukemia, so the T cells may come from the graft donor. This receptor has the CDR3 CASSSPTSGSSYEQYF. The DNA sequence is as follows: TGTGCCAGCAGTTCCCCGACTAGCGGCAGCTCCTACGAGCAGTACTTC.